The 18 T cell receptor beta chains below were found in one sample sequenced in a study of regulatory T cells in long-lasting Graves disease. Construction of the TCR beta libraries employed iRepertoire HTBI primers in conjunction with Arm-PCR of CDR3 regions. MiXCR, applied by TCRdb to the multiplex PCR reads, yields one record per CDR3 protein. The table shows under 350,000 distinct CDR3 sequences, with 20% to 25% occurring only once. The time point was: persistent/refractory GD, antithyroid drugs over 5 years with positive TRAb. PBMC-extracted RNA yielded the TCR library. The source material was peripheral blood mononuclear cells (PBMCs), sampled when the disease was refractory, from a patient treated with antithyroid drugs. All receptors derive from a female donor with Graves disease.

This clonotype has only a few counts. This chain uses TRBV24-1 with TRBJ1-5; no clear D. The CDR3 length is 16 residues. With 5 bases removed from V and 0 bases from J, the gap between germline ends came to 13 bases. Germline CDR1 and CDR2: KGHDR and SFDVKD. CDR3 region: CATSGPEEDSNQPQHF. For the CDR3, the DNA is TGTGCCACCAGTGGCCCTGAAGAGGATAGCAATCAGCCCCAGCATTTT.

This rearrangement joins TRBV20-1 to TRBJ2-5; 7 bases are shared with TRBD1. The length of the CDR3 is 12 residues. In germline, CDR1 is DFQATT, CDR2 SNEGSKA (reference sequence). The V and J ends lost 6 bases and 3 bases, in that order; junction bases with no gene match: 4. The CDR3 nucleotides read TGCAGTGCCTGGGACAGAAAAGAGACCCAGTACTTC. This gives the protein CSAWDRKETQYF.

The rearrangement joins TRBV20-1 to TRBJ1-1; D gene ambiguous. Between the trimmed V and J ends, which lost 3 bases and 1 base, there was a span of 12 bases. Germline CDR1 and CDR2: DFQATT and SNEGSKA (reference sequence). The CDR3 runs to 14 residues. The CDR3 sequence: CSASDERKNTEAFF. The CDR3 DNA is TGCAGTGCTAGTGACGAACGAAAGAACACTGAAGCTTTCTTT.

This clonotype has ten or more counts. At one of its ends the junction is not consistent with the germline gene, which may arise from a read error. V usage is TRBV9 and J usage is TRBJ1-1; possible D gene TRBD1, 6 bases. The CDR3 length is 13 residues. Germline V gene sequence: CDR1 SGDLS, CDR2 YYNGEE. CDR3 bases: TGCGCCAGCAGCGTAAGGGGGGGAACTGAAGCTTTCTTT. Residues: CASSVRGGTEAFF.

Comments on this clonotype: A much larger clone is a single base away; this may be a read error. V and J are TRBV28 and TRBJ1-5; D not resolved. The germline V and J ends were trimmed by 6 bases and 0 bases, with 15 bases remaining between them. The germline V gene has CDR1 MDHEN and CDR2 SYDVKM. This CDR3 has 16 residues. The CDR3 bases are TGTGCCAGCAGACCAATTGACGCGTATAGCAATCAGCCCCAGCATTTT. Translated, it gives CASRPIDAYSNQPQHF.

This clonotype was observed many times. This chain joins TRBV27 and TRBJ1-4; a weak D match, TRBD1 (6 bases). Trimming removed 5 bases from V and 5 bases from J, with 15 bases in between. The CDR3 length is 15 residues. Germline CDR1 MNHEY, CDR2 SMNVEV (reference sequence). For the CDR3, the DNA is TGTGCCAGCAGTACCAAAGGGGGAACAAATGAAAAACTGTTTTTT. This sequence encodes CASSTKGGTNEKLFF.

This sequence joins TRBV10-3 and TRBJ2-7; 7 bases match TRBD2. This CDR3 is built from 15 residues. CDR1 ENHRY and CDR2 SYGVKD come from the germline V gene. J gave up 3 bases and V 2 bases, and 7 bases lay outside the gene matches. DNA for the CDR3: TGTGCCATCAGTGAGAGGCGGGAGCCCGGCTACGAGCAGTACTTC. It codes for CAISERREPGYEQYF.

This clonotype was counted many times. V gene TRBV7-6 combines with J gene TRBJ2-1; tentative D call: TRBD2 (6 bases). The length of the CDR3 is 13 residues. In germline, CDR1 is SGHVS, CDR2 FNYEAQ. Trimming removed 6 bases at V and 6 bases at J, with 12 bases between. The CDR3 sequence is CASSYGEVNEQFF. Written as DNA, the CDR3 is TGTGCCAGCAGTTATGGGGAGGTCAATGAGCAGTTCTTC. Complete variable domain (other parts from reference TRBV7-6 and TRBJ2-1): GAGVSQSPRYKVTKRGQDVALRCDPISGHVSLYWYRQALGQGPEFLTYFNYEAQQDKSGLPNDRFSAERPEGSISTLTIQRTEQRDSAMYRCASSYGEVNEQFFGPGTRLTVL.

This clonotype showed up many times. The rearrangement joins TRBV3-1 to TRBJ2-4, with 7 bases fitting TRBD2. Germline V gives CDR1 LGHDT, CDR2 YNNKEL (reference sequence). The junction had 0 bases not matched to a gene; V was cut back by 3 bases and J by 1 base. The CDR3 loop spans 14 amino acids. CDR3 nucleotide sequence: TGTGCCAGCAGCCAGGGAGGGGCCAAAAACATTCAGTACTTC. It is translated as CASSQGGAKNIQYF. Filled out from reference TRBV3-1 and TRBJ2-4, the complete variable domain reads DTAVSQTPKYLVTQMGNDKSIKCEQNLGHDTMYWYKQDSKKFLKIMFSYNNKELIINETVPNRFSPKSPDKAHLNLHINSLELGDSAVYFCASSQGGAKNIQYFGAGTRLSVL.

Ten or more counts support this clonotype. The CDR3 here is CASSQLAGYLNTGELFF. The CDR3 region has the DNA TGTGCCAGCAGCCAGCTAGCGGGATATCTGAACACCGGGGAGCTGTTTTTT. The chain is built from TRBV12-3 or TRBV12-4 and TRBJ2-2, with TRBD2 matching 9 bases. V shed 6 bases and J 1 base; nucleotides not matched to a gene: 9. The CDR3 sequence is 17 residues long.

The rearrangement uses TRBV6-4 and TRBJ2-7, with 9 nucleotides matching TRBD1. Trimming took 6 bases from V and 5 from J; bases not matched to a gene: 11. Germline V gene data show CDR1 as MRHNA and CDR2 as SNTAGT. There are 15 residues in the CDR3. In nucleotides, the CDR3 is TGTGCCAGCAGCGCCACCGGGACAGGGCGCCACGAGCAGTACTTC. Protein: CASSATGTGRHEQYF.

The CDR3 here is CASSLDRYGELFF. The DNA of the CDR3 is TGTGCCAGCAGCTTAGATCGCTACGGGGAGCTGTTTTTT. This chain joins TRBV7-9 and TRBJ2-2; D unclear. Germline V lookup: CDR1 SEHNR, CDR2 FQNEAQ (reference sequence). Between the trimmed V and J ends, which lost 1 base and 7 bases, there was a span of 7 bases. The CDR3 spans 13 residues.

The table lists this clonotype with many counts. This rearrangement joins TRBV7-2 to TRBJ1-1; no definite D call. V was pared by 5 bases and J by 3 bases, with 10 bases between. Germline CDR1 SGHTA, CDR2 FQGNSA. This CDR3 spans 13 amino acids. The CDR3 nucleotides read TGTGCCAGCAGCCCCAGGTTGGACACTGAAGCTTTCTTT. Translating it yields CASSPRLDTEAFF.

This clonotype was detected only a few times. The rearrangement links TRBV27 to TRBJ1-1; D perhaps matches TRBD1 (6 bases). Trimming cost V 4 bases and J 9 bases, with 12 bases left between them. There are 12 residues in the CDR3. Germline V gene lookup returns CDR1 MNHEY and CDR2 SMNVEV (reference sequence). The CDR3 loop is CASSSDRYQAFF. In DNA form, the CDR3 reads TGTGCCAGCAGTTCAGACAGGTACCAAGCTTTCTTT.

J is TRBJ2-7 and V is TRBV29-1; no definite D call. The length of the CDR3 is 11 residues. The germline V and J ends were trimmed by 0 bases and 5 bases, with 5 bases remaining between them. Germline V gene lookup returns CDR1 SQVTM and CDR2 ANQGSEA. The CDR3 loop reads CSVEDVNEQYF. CDR3 bases: TGCAGCGTTGAAGATGTGAACGAGCAGTACTTC.

The V call is TRBV7-2, the J call TRBJ2-5; 8 bases fit TRBD2. CDR3 length: 14 residues. Germline V gene data show CDR1 as SGHTA and CDR2 as FQGNSA. The junction had 7 bases not matched to a gene; V was cut back by 6 bases and J by 4 bases. CDR3: CASSVGLVGETQYF. The CDR3 DNA reads TGTGCCAGCAGTGTGGGACTAGTGGGAGAGACCCAGTACTTC.

The chain couples TRBV19 to TRBJ1-1, with D uncertain. The CDR3 runs 14 residues. V gave up 3 bases and J gave up 5 bases, with 13 bases separating them. CDR1 is LNHDA and CDR2 is SQIVND in the germline V gene (reference sequence). The CDR3 coding sequence is TGTGCCAGTAGTATTCAGGTGGTTAGGACTGAAGCTTTCTTT. This encodes CASSIQVVRTEAFF.

Many counts were recorded for this clonotype. This chain uses TRBV2 with TRBJ2-7, with D unclear. Deletions cut 7 bases from V and 0 bases from J, with 13 bases between. Per the germline V gene, CDR1 is SNHLY and CDR2 is FYNNEI. This CDR3 has 14 amino acids. CDR3 in DNA: TGTGCCAGCACACAGCAACCGAGCTCCTACGAGCAGTACTTC. It encodes CASTQQPSSYEQYF.